This TCR beta chain derives from a study of blood T cell repertoires in COVID-19. All enrollees were roughly 18 to 89 years old and from approximately 24 US areas. Two negative PCRs, clearance, or symptom resolution were required of recovered Cohort 3 donors. As to this clone: This sample includes further DNA sequences coding for the same CDR3.

Profiled with immunoSEQ multiplex PCR; TCRdb holds only in-frame clones, not every one. The sample shows around 500,000 clones, roughly nine tenths of them seen only once. This CDR3 is 16 amino acids long. CDR1 is SGHRS and CDR2 is YFSETQ in the germline V gene. V shed 1 base, J shed 5 bases, and the junction held 9 bases outside the gene matches. This clonotype was obtained from an older woman who had recovered from COVID-19. The chain recombines TRBV5-1 with TRBJ1-1; 9 nucleotides match TRBD1. The sequencing input was PBMCs or T cells enriched from blood (not recorded which). This CDR3 is CASSLRRGQGGTEAFF. As DNA, the CDR3 is TGCGCCAGCAGCTTGAGAAGGGGACAGGGAGGTACTGAAGCTTTCTTT.